This TCR beta chain is drawn from a study of blood T cell repertoires in COVID-19. Study-wide context: Material from acute and convalescent COVID-19 was sourced from the United States, Italy and Spain. From T cells, B-cell-depleted T cells, or PBMCs came the material, which was cDNA or gDNA.

The CDR3 is 13 amino acids. The V and J ends lost 1 base and 2 bases respectively, with 5 bases between them. CDR1 is LNHNV, CDR2 YYDKDF, per germline (reference sequence). As processed by the authors: Using reference gene primer amplification, nucleated cell counts were estimated. Measured with immunoSEQ multiplex PCR; TCRdb has only the in-frame clones, and not every one. V and J calls and clone size follow that table, whereas D and trimming were derived from the DNA. Found here are 15,000 to 20,000 clones, roughly 88% of them singletons; the top ten hold 2.7%. This TCR was sampled from a human donor in a cohort sampled during active COVID-19. This chain uses TRBV15 with TRBJ2-5; D is uncertain. The source material was peripheral blood. In DNA, the CDR3 is TGTGCCACCAGCAGAGGGGCTCAAGAGACCCAGTACTTC. This codes for CATSRGAQETQYF.